This is a list of T cell receptor beta chains from one sample in a study of blood T cell repertoires in COVID-19. Sequenced by immunoSEQ multiplex PCR; TCRdb stores in-frame clones only, minus some. The table records a few hundred thousand clones, around 84% of them present only once. The sequenced material came from PBMCs or T cells enriched from blood (not recorded which). Receptors were obtained from a woman aged 45-59 years who had been exposed to COVID-19. Both conserved end residues are part of each CDR3.

>TRBJ1-2|TRBV10-2|13
CASSFQGHYGYTF
>TRBJ2-2|TRBV18|19
CASSQGQGDWQVDTGELFF
>TRBJ2-1|TRBV5-1|18
CASSLVVSGQGLHNEQFF
>TRBJ2-1|TRBV6-4|15
CASSDPTGFLNEQFF
>TRBJ1-5|TRBV15|16
CATSRVTGGFNQPQHF
>TRBJ1-5|TRBV6-5|15
CASRAFDRGTQPQHF
>TRBJ2-7|TRBV6-2/TRBV6-3|14
CASSGTGRSYEQYF
>TRBJ2-4|TRBV12-3/TRBV12-4|12
CASSFGEGIQYF
>TRBJ2-5|TRBV3-1/TRBV3-2|16
CASSQVGLAGQETQYF
>TRBJ2-3|TRBV11-2|16
CASSASSSGGKDTQYF
>TRBJ2-1|TRBV19|13
CASRRQPYNEQFF
>TRBJ2-3|TRBV7-2|15
CASSWDSGGNDTQYF
>TRBJ2-5|TRBV19|14
CASSIGTAQETQYF
>TRBJ1-5|TRBV3-1/TRBV3-2|14
CASSQAGSNQPQHF
>TRBJ1-1|TRBV28|15
CASSLGDRGGTEAFF
>TRBJ1-4|TRBV2|15
CASSEGGMSSEKLFF
>TRBJ1-5|TRBV6-5|12
CASSYPSGPQHF
>TRBJ2-6|TRBV27|18
CASSLSPGQGPGANVLTF
>TRBJ2-6|TRBV24-1|16
CAIGMDTGAGANVLTF
>TRBJ2-7|TRBV7-2|15
CASSFARTGGAEQYF
>TRBJ1-1|TRBV29-1|13
CSVEMASVRSAFF
>TRBJ1-4|TRBV7-7|18
CASSLYDRGRSTNEKLFF
>TRBJ2-2|TRBV9|15
CASSVGRANTGELFF
>TRBJ1-2|TRBV9|15
CASSSSSTLIYGYTF
>TRBJ2-7|TRBV5-1|16
CASTRTGQGSLGEQYF
>TRBJ2-7|TRBV5-5|15
CASSWAGSGSYEQYF